Listed below are T cell receptor beta chains from one sample, sequenced in a study of TIL therapy for anti-PD-1-resistant metastatic lung cancer. Sequenced by immunoSEQ multiplex PCR; TCRdb stores in-frame clones only, minus some. The table includes about 8,000 clones, roughly 80% detected once. Sequencing used tumor tissue, obtained at baseline. These receptors were taken from a person aged 25 to 79 with non-small cell lung cancer. CDR3s include the opening cysteine and the closing phenylalanine or tryptophan. The D gene is left open where the match is weak. The size of a clone is reported for some rows only, either as once, few or many, or as a class for expanded clones.

TRBV2	TRBJ2-1	.	.	CASSEWDPDLNEQFF	TGTGCCAGCAGTGAATGGGACCCCGACCTCAATGAGCAGTTCTTC
TRBV5-1	TRBJ2-3	.	.	CASSLTWVTDTQYF	TGCGCCAGCAGCTTGACATGGGTCACAGATACGCAGTATTTT
TRBV5-6	TRBJ2-2	.	.	CASSFLSVAAYTGELFF	TGTGCCAGCAGCTTCTTGTCGGTTGCGGCGTACACCGGGGAGCTGTTTTTT
TRBV5-6	TRBJ2-7	.	.	CASSFGTEQYF	TGTGCCAGCAGCTTTGGGACAGAGCAGTACTTC
TRBV5-1	TRBJ2-5	TRBD2	.	CASVNLAGDKETQYF	TGCGCCAGCGTAAACCTAGCGGGGGACAAAGAGACCCAGTACTTC
TRBV15	TRBJ2-2	.	once	CATSTTAGGELFF	TGTGCCACCAGCACAACCGCGGGGGGGGAGCTGTTTTTT
TRBV7-2	TRBJ2-7	TRBD2	few	CASSSTSGTGEQYF	TGTGCCAGCAGCTCGACTAGCGGGACGGGCGAGCAGTACTTC
TRBV29-1	TRBJ1-1	.	.	CSVEGRTEAFF	TGCAGCGTTGAGGGACGCACTGAAGCTTTCTTT
TRBV19	TRBJ2-7	.	.	CASSIFFDERREQYF	TGTGCCAGTAGTATTTTTTTCGACGAACGAAGGGAGCAGTACTTC
TRBV5-1	TRBJ2-3	.	.	CASSLQPSTFTDTQYF	TGCGCCAGCAGCCTTCAGCCTAGCACCTTCACAGATACGCAGTATTTT
TRBV2	TRBJ2-7	TRBD1	.	CASSRLQGARDEQYF	TGTGCCAGCAGCCGACTACAGGGGGCGAGGGACGAGCAGTACTTC
TRBV7-8	TRBJ2-1	.	.	CASSPRASTYNEQFF	TGTGCCAGCAGCCCTAGAGCGTCGACCTACAATGAGCAGTTCTTC
TRBV19	TRBJ1-6	.	few	CASSTQGLSNSPLHF	TGTGCCAGTAGTACGCAGGGATTAAGTAATTCACCCCTCCACTTT
TRBV29-1	TRBJ2-7	TRBD1	.	CSVRSGGDYEQYF	TGCAGCGTGAGGTCAGGGGGCGACTACGAGCAGTACTTC
TRBV9	TRBJ2-3	.	.	CASSSSGTWGSDTQYF	TGTGCCAGCAGCTCGTCCGGGACCTGGGGATCGGATACGCAGTATTTT
TRBV7-6	TRBJ2-7	TRBD1	.	CASSLAEGTGGEQYF	TGTGCCAGCAGCTTAGCGGAAGGGACAGGGGGCGAGCAGTACTTC
TRBV29-1	TRBJ2-2	TRBD2	.	CSVPQGLAEHTGELFF	TGCAGCGTTCCTCAAGGACTAGCGGAACACACCGGGGAGCTGTTTTTT
TRBV7-2	TRBJ2-5	.	.	CASSGGPGDQETQYF	TGTGCCAGCAGCGGGGGGCCGGGAGACCAAGAGACCCAGTACTTC
TRBV20-1	TRBJ1-1	.	.	CSAVRAEAFF	TGCAGTGCTGTCAGGGCTGAAGCTTTCTTT
TRBV29-1	TRBJ1-2	.	.	CSVGDGRGLNYGYTF	TGCAGCGTTGGAGACGGGCGGGGTTTAAACTATGGCTACACCTTC
TRBV7-2	TRBJ1-3	TRBD1	.	CASSPSRTGNEYTIYF	TGTGCCAGCAGCCCGTCCCGGACAGGGAACGAATACACCATATATTTT
TRBV4-3	TRBJ1-4	.	.	CASSQDWAGPGEKLFF	TGCGCCAGCAGCCAAGATTGGGCAGGGCCCGGCGAAAAACTGTTTTTT
TRBV5-1	TRBJ1-6	.	few	CASSPGAGYSPLHF	TGCGCCAGCAGCCCCGGGGCTGGGTATTCACCCCTCCACTTT
TRBV7-2	TRBJ1-2	.	.	CASSSARYGYTF	TGTGCCAGCAGCTCCGCCCGTTATGGCTACACCTTC
TRBV6-5	TRBJ1-2	.	.	CASSLDPGGYGYTF	TGTGCCAGCAGTTTGGACCCCGGGGGCTATGGCTACACCTTC
TRBV9	TRBJ2-7	.	.	CASSASPTAYEQYF	TGTGCCAGCAGCGCCTCCCCGACCGCTTACGAGCAGTACTTC
TRBV11-3	TRBJ2-2	.	.	CASASEITGELFF	TGTGCCAGCGCTTCAGAAATCACCGGGGAGCTGTTTTTT
TRBV15	TRBJ2-1	.	.	CATSRGGNNEQFF	TGTGCCACCAGCAGAGGGGGGAACAATGAGCAGTTCTTC
TRBV6-6	TRBJ2-1	.	.	CASSERTEQFF	TGTGCCAGCAGCGAACGGACGGAGCAGTTCTTC
TRBV28	TRBJ1-2	.	.	CASSSLTVPNYGYTF	TGTGCCAGCAGTTCCTTAACAGTTCCTAACTATGGCTACACCTTC
TRBV28	TRBJ2-2	TRBD2	.	CASRGTSGGYTGELFF	TGTGCCAGCAGAGGGACTAGCGGCGGGTACACCGGGGAGCTGTTTTTT
TRBV28	TRBJ2-7	TRBD2	large	CASSFAGGLTYEQYF	TGTGCCAGCAGTTTCGCGGGGGGGCTTACCTACGAGCAGTACTTC
TRBV20-1	TRBJ2-7	.	.	CSARIQGEQYF	TGCAGTGCCCGAATCCAGGGCGAGCAGTACTTC
TRBV10-3	TRBJ2-1	TRBD2	.	CATGGANEQFF	TGTGCCACGGGGGGGGCCAATGAGCAGTTCTTC
TRBV4-1	TRBJ2-3	TRBD2	.	CASSHETSGSTDTQYF	TGCGCCAGCAGCCACGAGACTAGCGGATCCACAGATACGCAGTATTTT
TRBV28	TRBJ1-1	.	.	CASSLPGEQGLLMNTEAFF	TGTGCCAGCAGTTTACCGGGGGAGCAGGGATTGTTGATGAACACTGAAGCTTTCTTT
TRBV7-3	TRBJ1-1	.	.	CASSLLGWNTEAFF	TGTGCCAGCAGCTTACTGGGGTGGAACACTGAAGCTTTCTTT
TRBV5-1	TRBJ1-1	.	.	CASSLEGNTEAFF	TGCGCCAGCAGCTTGGAAGGGAACACTGAAGCTTTCTTT
TRBV5-4	TRBJ1-6	.	.	CASSLFFGGSYNSPLHF	TGTGCCAGCAGCTTGTTCTTTGGGGGGTCATATAATTCACCCCTCCACTTT
TRBV5-6	TRBJ2-1	.	.	CASSRLVGQEQFF	TGTGCCAGCAGCCGCCTCGTTGGGCAAGAGCAGTTCTTC
TRBV7-6	TRBJ2-3	TRBD2	.	CASSLTSAGDTQYF	TGTGCCAGCAGCTTAACTAGCGCCGGAGATACGCAGTATTTT
TRBV5-6	TRBJ2-1	.	few	CASSFGTPDNEQFF	TGTGCCAGCAGCTTCGGGACGCCAGACAATGAGCAGTTCTTC
TRBV7-2	TRBJ1-2	.	.	CASSLGPGYGYTF	TGTGCCAGCAGCTTAGGACCAGGCTATGGCTACACCTTC
TRBV6-4	TRBJ2-6	TRBD1	.	CASSLTHRGSGANVLTF	TGTGCCAGCAGTTTAACCCACAGGGGTTCTGGGGCCAACGTCCTGACTTTC
TRBV6-1	TRBJ1-4	.	.	CASSVLGREKLFF	TGTGCCAGCAGTGTGCTGGGGCGGGAAAAACTGTTTTTT
TRBV2	TRBJ2-1	.	.	CASSVRLYNEQFF	TGTGCCAGCAGTGTAAGGCTCTACAATGAGCAGTTCTTC
TRBV4-1	TRBJ2-3	.	.	CASSQDRQLTDTQYF	TGTGCCAGCAGCCAAGATCGTCAGCTGACAGATACGCAGTATTTT
TRBV18	TRBJ2-1	.	.	CASSPPSGLSLNEQFF	TGTGCCAGCTCACCACCGAGCGGGTTAAGTTTGAATGAGCAGTTCTTC